This T cell receptor (beta chain) was sequenced for a study of T cell responses to AZD1222 COVID-19 vaccine. Sequencing was performed with immunoSEQ multiplex PCR; in TCRdb, only in-frame clones are kept and a portion is missing. The sample records roughly 91,000 clones, roughly 90% being singletons. V shed 5 bases and J shed 3 bases, with 8 bases lying between them. The length of the CDR3 is 13 residues. This clone showed up just once. The gene calls are TRBV12-3 or TRBV12-4 and TRBJ2-1, with D hard to call. The sequencing here drew on peripheral blood, taken on day 0 of AZD1222 vaccination. This TCR was recovered from an adult in good health. CDR3 sequence: CASSLGRYNEQFF. CDR3 nucleotides: TGTGCCAGCAGTCTCGGCCGCTACAATGAGCAGTTCTTC.